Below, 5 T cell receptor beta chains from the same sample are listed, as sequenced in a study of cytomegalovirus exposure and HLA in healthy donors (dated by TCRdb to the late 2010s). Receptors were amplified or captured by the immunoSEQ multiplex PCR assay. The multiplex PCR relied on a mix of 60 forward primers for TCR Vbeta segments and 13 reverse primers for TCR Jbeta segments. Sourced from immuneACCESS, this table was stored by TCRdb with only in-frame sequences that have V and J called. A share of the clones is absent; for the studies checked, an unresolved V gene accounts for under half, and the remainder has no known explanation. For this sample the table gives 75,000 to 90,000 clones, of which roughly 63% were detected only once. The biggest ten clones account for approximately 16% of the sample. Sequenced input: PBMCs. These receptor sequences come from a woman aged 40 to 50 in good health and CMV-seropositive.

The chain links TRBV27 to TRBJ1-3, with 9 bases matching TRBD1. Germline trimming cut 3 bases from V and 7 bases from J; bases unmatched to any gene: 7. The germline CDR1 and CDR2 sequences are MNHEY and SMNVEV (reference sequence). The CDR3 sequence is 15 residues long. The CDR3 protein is CASSFNRDRANTIYF. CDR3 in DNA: TGTGCCAGCAGTTTTAACCGGGACAGGGCCAACACCATATATTTT.

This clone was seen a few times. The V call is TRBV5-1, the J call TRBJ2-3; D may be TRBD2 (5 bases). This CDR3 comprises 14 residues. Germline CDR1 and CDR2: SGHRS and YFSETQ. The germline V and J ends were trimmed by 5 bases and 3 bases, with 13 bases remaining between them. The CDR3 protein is CASRATSGTDTQYF. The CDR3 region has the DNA TGCGCCAGCAGGGCGACCTCGGGGACAGATACGCAGTATTTT.

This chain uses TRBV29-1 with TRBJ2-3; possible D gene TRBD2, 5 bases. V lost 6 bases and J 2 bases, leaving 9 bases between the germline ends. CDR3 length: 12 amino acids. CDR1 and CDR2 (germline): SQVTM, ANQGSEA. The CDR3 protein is CSVSGDTDTQYF. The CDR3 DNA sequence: TGCAGCGTAAGCGGAGACACAGATACGCAGTATTTT.

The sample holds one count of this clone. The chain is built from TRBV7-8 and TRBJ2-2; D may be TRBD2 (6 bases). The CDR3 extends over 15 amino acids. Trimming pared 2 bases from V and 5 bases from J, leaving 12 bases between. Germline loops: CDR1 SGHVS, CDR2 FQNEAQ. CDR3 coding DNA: TGTGCCAGCAGCTTAAGGCTAGCGCGGACCGGGGAGCTGTTTTTT. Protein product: CASSLRLARTGELFF.

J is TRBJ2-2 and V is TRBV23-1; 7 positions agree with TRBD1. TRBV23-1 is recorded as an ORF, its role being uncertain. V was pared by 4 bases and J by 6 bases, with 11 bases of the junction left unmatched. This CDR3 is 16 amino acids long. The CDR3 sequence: CASSRGVIGGSGELFF. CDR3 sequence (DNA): TGCGCCAGCAGTCGTGGGGTAATAGGGGGCTCCGGGGAGCTGTTTTTT.